A selection of T cell receptor beta chains follows, all from one sample in a study of regulatory T cells in long-lasting Graves disease. MiXCR was run by TCRdb on the multiplex PCR reads, yielding one entry per CDR3 protein. The table includes about 470,000 distinct CDR3 sequences, just under 15% detected once. The sample also formed part of further work on T cells in Graves' hyperthyroidism and ophthalmopathy.

The specimen was peripheral blood mononuclear cells (PBMCs), collected at new diagnosis, from a patient treated with antithyroid drugs. Every receptor here comes from a woman aged 30 to 39 with Graves disease. CDR3s include the opening cysteine and the closing phenylalanine or tryptophan. The D gene is left open where the match is weak. Size is omitted from some rows. Given values are once, few, many or a class for expanded clones.

CDR3nt,CDR3aa,j_gene,v_gene,d_gene,abundance
TGTGCCAGCAGGACAGGAGCCAACACCGGGGAGCTGTTTTTT,CASRTGANTGELFF,TRBJ2-2,TRBV12-3/TRBV12-4,-,many
TGCAGCGTTGTGGTGAGCGGGAGGGCCCCAGATACGCAGTATTTT,CSVVVSGRAPDTQYF,TRBJ2-3,TRBV29-1,TRBD2,many
TGTGCCTGGCTGACAGGGGTCGAGACCCAGTACTTC,CAWLTGVETQYF,TRBJ2-5,TRBV30,TRBD1,many
TGTGCCAGCTCCCGGACTGGTCAGTACTTC,CASSRTGQYF,TRBJ2-7,TRBV2,-,-
TGTGCCAGCAGGGGGGCAGGGGGCGTCGGGACTGAAGCTTTCTTT,CASRGAGGVGTEAFF,TRBJ1-1,TRBV28,TRBD1,-
TGCAGTGCTAGTCGAACTAGCGCGTACAATGAGCAGTTCTTC,CSASRTSAYNEQFF,TRBJ2-1,TRBV20-1,TRBD2,many
TGTGCCAGCAGTTCTAGCGGGGGCACAGATACGCAGTATTTT,CASSSSGGTDTQYF,TRBJ2-3,TRBV7-2,TRBD2,many
TGCGCCAGCAGCTATCTAGCGGGAGTAGAGACCCAGTACTTC,CASSYLAGVETQYF,TRBJ2-5,TRBV5-1,TRBD2,many
TGTGCCATCAGTGATCCGACAGGGCCCTTCTCTGGGGCCAACGTCCTGACTTTC,CAISDPTGPFSGANVLTF,TRBJ2-6,TRBV10-3,TRBD1,-
TGTGCCAGCAGCTTAGAGGACCGATTCAATCAGCCCCAGCATTTT,CASSLEDRFNQPQHF,TRBJ1-5,TRBV7-6,-,few
TGTGCCAGCAGCTTAGCTCTCGGGGGCCTAAACACCGGGGAGCTGTTTTTT,CASSLALGGLNTGELFF,TRBJ2-2,TRBV7-9,-,-
TGTGCCAGCAGTGACCCAGGGGCAAGCTCCTACAATGAGCAGTTCTTC,CASSDPGASSYNEQFF,TRBJ2-1,TRBV25-1,-,-
TGCAGTGCTAGATCCAGCGCGGACTACGAGCAGTACTTC,CSARSSADYEQYF,TRBJ2-7,TRBV20-1,-,many
TGTGCCAGCAGCGTATCGGGGACCGGGACAGACCAAGAGACCCAGTACTTC,CASSVSGTGTDQETQYF,TRBJ2-5,TRBV9,TRBD1,many
TGCAGTGCTAAACAGGGTGGGTTCTACAATGAGCAGTTCTTC,CSAKQGGFYNEQFF,TRBJ2-1,TRBV20-1,-,many
TGTGCCAGCAAGAGGACCATGGGGGAAAAACTGTTTTTT,CASKRTMGEKLFF,TRBJ1-4,TRBV6-1,-,-